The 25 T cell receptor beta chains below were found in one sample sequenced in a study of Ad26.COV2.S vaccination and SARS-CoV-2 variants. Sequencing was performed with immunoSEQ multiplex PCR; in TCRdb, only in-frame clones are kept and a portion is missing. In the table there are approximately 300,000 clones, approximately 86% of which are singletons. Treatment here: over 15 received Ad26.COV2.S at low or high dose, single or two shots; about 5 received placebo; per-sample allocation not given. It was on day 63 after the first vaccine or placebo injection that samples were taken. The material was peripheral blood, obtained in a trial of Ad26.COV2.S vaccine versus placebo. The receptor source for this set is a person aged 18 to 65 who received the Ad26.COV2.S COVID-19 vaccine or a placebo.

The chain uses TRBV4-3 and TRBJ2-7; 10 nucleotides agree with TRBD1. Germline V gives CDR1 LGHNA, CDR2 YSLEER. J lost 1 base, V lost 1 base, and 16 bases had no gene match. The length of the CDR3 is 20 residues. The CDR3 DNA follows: TGCGCCAGCAGCCAAGCCCTCGACAGGGGGCTAACAAAACCATCCTACGAGCAGTACTTC. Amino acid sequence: CASSQALDRGLTKPSYEQYF.

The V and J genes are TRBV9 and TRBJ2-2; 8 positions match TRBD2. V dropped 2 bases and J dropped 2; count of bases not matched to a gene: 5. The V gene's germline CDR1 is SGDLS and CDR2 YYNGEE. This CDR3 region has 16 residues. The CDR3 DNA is TGTGCCAGCAGCGTCGGGAGGGGCTCCAACACCGGGGAGCTGTTTTTT. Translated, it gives CASSVGRGSNTGELFF.

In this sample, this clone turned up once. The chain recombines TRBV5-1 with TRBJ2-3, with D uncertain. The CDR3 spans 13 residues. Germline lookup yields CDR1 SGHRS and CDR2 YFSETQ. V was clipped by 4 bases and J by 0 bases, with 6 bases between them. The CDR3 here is CASSLFSTDTQYF. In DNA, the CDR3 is TGCGCCAGCAGCCTCTTTAGCACAGATACGCAGTATTTT.

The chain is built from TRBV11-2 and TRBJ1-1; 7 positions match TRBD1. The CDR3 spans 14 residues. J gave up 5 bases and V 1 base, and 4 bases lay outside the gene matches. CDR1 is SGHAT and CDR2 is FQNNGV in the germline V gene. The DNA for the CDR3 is TGTGCCAGCAGCTTAGTCCAACAGGGGACTGAAGCTTTCTTT. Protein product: CASSLVQQGTEAFF.

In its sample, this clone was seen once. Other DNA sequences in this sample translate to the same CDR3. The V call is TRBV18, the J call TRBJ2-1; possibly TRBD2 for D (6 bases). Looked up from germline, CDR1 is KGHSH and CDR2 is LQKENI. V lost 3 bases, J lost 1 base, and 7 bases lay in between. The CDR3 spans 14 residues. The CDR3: CASSPGLSYNEQFF. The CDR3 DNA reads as TGTGCCAGCTCACCGGGACTTTCCTACAATGAGCAGTTCTTC. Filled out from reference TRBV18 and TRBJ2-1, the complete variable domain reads NAGVMQNPRHLVRRRGQEARLRCSPMKGHSHVYWYRQLPEEGLKFMVYLQKENIIDESGMPKERFSAEFPKEGPSILRIQQVVRGDSAAYFCASSPGLSYNEQFFGPGTRLTVL.

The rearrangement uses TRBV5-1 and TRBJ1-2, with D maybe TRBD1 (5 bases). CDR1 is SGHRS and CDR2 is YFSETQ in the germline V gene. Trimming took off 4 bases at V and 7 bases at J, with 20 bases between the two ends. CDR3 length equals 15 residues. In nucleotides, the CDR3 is TGCGCCAGCAGCAAAGGAGAGCCGGGGAGGGGTGGCTACACCTTC. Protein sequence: CASSKGEPGRGGYTF. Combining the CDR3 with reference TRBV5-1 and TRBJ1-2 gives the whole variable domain KAGVTQTPRYLIKTRGQQVTLSCSPISGHRSVSWYQQTPGQGLQFLFEYFSETQRNKGNFPGRFSGRQFSNSRSEMNVSTLELGDSALYLCASSKGEPGRGGYTFGSGTRLTVV.

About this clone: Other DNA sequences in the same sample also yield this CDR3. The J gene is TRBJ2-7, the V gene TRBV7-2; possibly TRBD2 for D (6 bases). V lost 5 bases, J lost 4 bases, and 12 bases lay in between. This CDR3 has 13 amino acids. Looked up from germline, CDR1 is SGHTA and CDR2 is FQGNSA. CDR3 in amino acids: CASSSSGGYEQYF. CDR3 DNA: TGTGCCAGCAGCAGCTCCGGGGGTTACGAGCAGTACTTC.

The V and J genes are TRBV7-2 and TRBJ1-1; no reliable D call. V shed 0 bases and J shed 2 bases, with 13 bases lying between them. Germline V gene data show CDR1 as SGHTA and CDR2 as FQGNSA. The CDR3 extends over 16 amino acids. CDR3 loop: CASSLARHTVNTEAFF. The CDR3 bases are TGTGCCAGCAGCTTAGCGAGACATACAGTCAACACTGAAGCTTTCTTT.

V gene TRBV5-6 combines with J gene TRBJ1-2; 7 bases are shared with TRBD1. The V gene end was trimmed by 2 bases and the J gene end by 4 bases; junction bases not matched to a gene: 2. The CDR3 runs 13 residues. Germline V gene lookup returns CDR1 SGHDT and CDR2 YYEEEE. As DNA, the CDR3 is TGTGCCAGCAGCTTACAGGGGCTCTATGGCTACACCTTC. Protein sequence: CASSLQGLYGYTF.

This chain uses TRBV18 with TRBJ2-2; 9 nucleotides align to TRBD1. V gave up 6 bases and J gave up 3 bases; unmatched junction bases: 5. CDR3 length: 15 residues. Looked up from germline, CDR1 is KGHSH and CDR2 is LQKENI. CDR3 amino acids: CASSLRTGDTGELFF. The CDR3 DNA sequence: TGTGCCAGCTCGTTACGGACAGGGGACACCGGGGAGCTGTTTTTT.

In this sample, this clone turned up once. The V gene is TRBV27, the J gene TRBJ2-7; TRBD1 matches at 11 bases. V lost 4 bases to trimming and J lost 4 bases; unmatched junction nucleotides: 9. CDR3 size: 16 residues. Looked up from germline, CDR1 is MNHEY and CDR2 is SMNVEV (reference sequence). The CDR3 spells CASSSLGTGGKYEQYF. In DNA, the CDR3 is TGTGCCAGCAGTTCCCTCGGGACAGGGGGAAAATACGAGCAGTACTTC.

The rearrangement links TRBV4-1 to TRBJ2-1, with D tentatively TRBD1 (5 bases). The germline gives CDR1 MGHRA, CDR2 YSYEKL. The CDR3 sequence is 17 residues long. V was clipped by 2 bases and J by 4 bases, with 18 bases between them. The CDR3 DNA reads TGCGCCAGCAGCCAAAGCCCATTTACCTACAGGTACAATGAGCAGTTCTTC. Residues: CASSQSPFTYRYNEQFF.

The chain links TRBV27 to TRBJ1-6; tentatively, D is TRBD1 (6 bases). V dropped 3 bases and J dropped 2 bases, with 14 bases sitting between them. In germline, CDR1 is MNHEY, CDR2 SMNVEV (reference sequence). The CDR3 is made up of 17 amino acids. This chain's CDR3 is CASSLSTGGAYNSPLHF. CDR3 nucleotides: TGTGCCAGCAGTTTGTCGACAGGTGGGGCCTATAATTCACCCCTCCACTTT.

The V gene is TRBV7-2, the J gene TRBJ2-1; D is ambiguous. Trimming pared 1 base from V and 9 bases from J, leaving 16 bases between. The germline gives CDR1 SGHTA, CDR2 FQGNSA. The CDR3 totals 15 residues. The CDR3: CASSLGGGLRGEQFF. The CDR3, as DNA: TGTGCCAGCAGCTTAGGGGGTGGGCTCCGAGGTGAGCAGTTCTTC.

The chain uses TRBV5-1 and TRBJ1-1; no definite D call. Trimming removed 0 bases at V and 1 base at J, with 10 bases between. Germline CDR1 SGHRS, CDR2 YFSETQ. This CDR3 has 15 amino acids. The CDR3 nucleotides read TGCGCCAGCAGCTTGGTTTTGGAGGGGAACACTGAAGCTTTCTTT. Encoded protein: CASSLVLEGNTEAFF.

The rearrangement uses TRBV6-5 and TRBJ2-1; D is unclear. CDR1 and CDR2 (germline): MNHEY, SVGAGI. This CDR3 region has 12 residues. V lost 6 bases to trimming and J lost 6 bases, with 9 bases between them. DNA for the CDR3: TGTGCCAGCAGAGCAGGTTCCAATGAGCAGTTCTTC. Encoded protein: CASRAGSNEQFF.

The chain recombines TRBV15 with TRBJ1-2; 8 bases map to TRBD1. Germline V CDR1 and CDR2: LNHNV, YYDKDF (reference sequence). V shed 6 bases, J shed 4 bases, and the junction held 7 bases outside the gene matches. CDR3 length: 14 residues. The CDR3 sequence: CATSPGQGGYGYTF. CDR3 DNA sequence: TGTGCCACCAGTCCCGGACAGGGCGGCTATGGCTACACCTTC.

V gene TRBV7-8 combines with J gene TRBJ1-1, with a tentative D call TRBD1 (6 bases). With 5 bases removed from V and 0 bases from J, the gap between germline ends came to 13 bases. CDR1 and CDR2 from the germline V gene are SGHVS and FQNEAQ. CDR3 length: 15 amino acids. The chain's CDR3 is CASSQFTGMNTEAFF. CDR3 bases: TGTGCCAGCAGCCAATTCACAGGGATGAACACTGAAGCTTTCTTT.

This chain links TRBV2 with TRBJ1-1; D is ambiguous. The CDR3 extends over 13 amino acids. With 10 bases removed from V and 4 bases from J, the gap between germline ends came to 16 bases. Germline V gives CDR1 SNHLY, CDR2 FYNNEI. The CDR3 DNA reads TGTGCCACCCCGTCCGTAATGGGCACTGAAGCTTTCTTT. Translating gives CATPSVMGTEAFF.

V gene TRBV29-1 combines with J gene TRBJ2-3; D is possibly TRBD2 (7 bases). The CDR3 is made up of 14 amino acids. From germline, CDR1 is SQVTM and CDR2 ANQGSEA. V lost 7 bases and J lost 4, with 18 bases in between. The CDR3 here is CSAEGGGQSDTQYF. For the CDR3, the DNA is TGCAGCGCCGAAGGGGGGGGGCAATCAGATACGCAGTATTTT.

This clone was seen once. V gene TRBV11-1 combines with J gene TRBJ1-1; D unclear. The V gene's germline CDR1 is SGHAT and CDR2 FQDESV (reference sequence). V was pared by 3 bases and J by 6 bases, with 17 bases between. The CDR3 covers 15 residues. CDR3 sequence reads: CASSFLKGSGSEAFF. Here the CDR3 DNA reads TGTGCCAGCAGCTTTTTAAAGGGAAGTGGCTCTGAAGCTTTCTTT.

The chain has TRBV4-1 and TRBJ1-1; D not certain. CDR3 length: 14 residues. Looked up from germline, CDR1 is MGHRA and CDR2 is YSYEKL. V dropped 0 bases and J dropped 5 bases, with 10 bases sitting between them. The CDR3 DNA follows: TGCGCCAGCAGCCAAGATCAAAGGGATACTGAAGCTTTCTTT. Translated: CASSQDQRDTEAFF.

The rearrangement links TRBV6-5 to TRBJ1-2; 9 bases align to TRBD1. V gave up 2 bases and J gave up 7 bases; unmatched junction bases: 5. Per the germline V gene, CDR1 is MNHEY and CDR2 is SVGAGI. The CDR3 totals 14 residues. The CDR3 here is CASSYTTGGLGYTF. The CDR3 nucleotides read TGTGCCAGCAGTTACACAACAGGGGGCCTTGGCTACACCTTC.

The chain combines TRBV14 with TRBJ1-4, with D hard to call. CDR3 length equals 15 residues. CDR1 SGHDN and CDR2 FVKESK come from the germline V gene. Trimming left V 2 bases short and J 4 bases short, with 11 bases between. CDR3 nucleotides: TGTGCCAGCAGCCAAAGGCGCAGTCGTAATGAAAAACTGTTTTTT. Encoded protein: CASSQRRSRNEKLFF.

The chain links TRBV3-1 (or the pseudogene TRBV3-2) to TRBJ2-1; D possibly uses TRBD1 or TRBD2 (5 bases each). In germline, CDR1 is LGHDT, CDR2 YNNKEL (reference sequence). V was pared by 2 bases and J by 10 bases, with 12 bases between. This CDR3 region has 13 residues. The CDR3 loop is CASSQRLEGEQFF. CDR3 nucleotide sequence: TGTGCCAGCAGCCAACGACTTGAGGGGGAGCAGTTCTTC.